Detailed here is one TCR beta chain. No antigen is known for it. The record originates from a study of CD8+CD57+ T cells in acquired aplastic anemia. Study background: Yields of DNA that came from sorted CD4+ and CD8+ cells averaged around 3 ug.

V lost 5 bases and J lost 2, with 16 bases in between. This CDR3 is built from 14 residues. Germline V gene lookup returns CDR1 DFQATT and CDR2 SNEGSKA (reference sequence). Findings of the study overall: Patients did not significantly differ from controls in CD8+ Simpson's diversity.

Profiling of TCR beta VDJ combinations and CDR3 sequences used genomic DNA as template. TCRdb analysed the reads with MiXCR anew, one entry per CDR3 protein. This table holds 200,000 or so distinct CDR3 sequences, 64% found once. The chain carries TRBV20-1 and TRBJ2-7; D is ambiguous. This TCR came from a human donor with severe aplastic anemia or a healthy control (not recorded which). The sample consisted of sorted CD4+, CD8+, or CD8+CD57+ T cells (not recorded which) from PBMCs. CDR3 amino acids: CSAGSHGITYEQYF. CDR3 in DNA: TGCAGTGCTGGATCACATGGAATCACCTACGAGCAGTACTTC.